This TCR beta chain originates from a study of PD-L1 blockade in urothelial cancer. Study context: In about 2014, patients got going on atezolizumab, taking 1,200 mg intravenously every 3 weeks.

Time point here: peripheral blood 6 weeks after treatment start. Sequencing was performed with immunoSEQ multiplex PCR; in TCRdb, only in-frame clones are kept and a portion is missing. The data show around 40,000 clones, roughly four fifths seen once. This receptor was identified in a man in his 60s with urothelial cancer. This sample comprised PBMCs, obtained around atezolizumab (anti-PD-L1) treatment.

The CDR3 DNA sequence: TGTGCCAGCAGTCGAACGGGACAGGGTTTAGGTACGCAGTATTTT. The encoded protein is CASSRTGQGLGTQYF. V and J are TRBV2 and TRBJ2-3; 9 bases are a match to TRBD1. CDR1 and CDR2 from the germline V gene are SNHLY and FYNNEI. The CDR3 extends over 15 amino acids. The J segment lost 8 bases and the V segment lost 5 bases, leaving 11 bases of the junction unmatched.